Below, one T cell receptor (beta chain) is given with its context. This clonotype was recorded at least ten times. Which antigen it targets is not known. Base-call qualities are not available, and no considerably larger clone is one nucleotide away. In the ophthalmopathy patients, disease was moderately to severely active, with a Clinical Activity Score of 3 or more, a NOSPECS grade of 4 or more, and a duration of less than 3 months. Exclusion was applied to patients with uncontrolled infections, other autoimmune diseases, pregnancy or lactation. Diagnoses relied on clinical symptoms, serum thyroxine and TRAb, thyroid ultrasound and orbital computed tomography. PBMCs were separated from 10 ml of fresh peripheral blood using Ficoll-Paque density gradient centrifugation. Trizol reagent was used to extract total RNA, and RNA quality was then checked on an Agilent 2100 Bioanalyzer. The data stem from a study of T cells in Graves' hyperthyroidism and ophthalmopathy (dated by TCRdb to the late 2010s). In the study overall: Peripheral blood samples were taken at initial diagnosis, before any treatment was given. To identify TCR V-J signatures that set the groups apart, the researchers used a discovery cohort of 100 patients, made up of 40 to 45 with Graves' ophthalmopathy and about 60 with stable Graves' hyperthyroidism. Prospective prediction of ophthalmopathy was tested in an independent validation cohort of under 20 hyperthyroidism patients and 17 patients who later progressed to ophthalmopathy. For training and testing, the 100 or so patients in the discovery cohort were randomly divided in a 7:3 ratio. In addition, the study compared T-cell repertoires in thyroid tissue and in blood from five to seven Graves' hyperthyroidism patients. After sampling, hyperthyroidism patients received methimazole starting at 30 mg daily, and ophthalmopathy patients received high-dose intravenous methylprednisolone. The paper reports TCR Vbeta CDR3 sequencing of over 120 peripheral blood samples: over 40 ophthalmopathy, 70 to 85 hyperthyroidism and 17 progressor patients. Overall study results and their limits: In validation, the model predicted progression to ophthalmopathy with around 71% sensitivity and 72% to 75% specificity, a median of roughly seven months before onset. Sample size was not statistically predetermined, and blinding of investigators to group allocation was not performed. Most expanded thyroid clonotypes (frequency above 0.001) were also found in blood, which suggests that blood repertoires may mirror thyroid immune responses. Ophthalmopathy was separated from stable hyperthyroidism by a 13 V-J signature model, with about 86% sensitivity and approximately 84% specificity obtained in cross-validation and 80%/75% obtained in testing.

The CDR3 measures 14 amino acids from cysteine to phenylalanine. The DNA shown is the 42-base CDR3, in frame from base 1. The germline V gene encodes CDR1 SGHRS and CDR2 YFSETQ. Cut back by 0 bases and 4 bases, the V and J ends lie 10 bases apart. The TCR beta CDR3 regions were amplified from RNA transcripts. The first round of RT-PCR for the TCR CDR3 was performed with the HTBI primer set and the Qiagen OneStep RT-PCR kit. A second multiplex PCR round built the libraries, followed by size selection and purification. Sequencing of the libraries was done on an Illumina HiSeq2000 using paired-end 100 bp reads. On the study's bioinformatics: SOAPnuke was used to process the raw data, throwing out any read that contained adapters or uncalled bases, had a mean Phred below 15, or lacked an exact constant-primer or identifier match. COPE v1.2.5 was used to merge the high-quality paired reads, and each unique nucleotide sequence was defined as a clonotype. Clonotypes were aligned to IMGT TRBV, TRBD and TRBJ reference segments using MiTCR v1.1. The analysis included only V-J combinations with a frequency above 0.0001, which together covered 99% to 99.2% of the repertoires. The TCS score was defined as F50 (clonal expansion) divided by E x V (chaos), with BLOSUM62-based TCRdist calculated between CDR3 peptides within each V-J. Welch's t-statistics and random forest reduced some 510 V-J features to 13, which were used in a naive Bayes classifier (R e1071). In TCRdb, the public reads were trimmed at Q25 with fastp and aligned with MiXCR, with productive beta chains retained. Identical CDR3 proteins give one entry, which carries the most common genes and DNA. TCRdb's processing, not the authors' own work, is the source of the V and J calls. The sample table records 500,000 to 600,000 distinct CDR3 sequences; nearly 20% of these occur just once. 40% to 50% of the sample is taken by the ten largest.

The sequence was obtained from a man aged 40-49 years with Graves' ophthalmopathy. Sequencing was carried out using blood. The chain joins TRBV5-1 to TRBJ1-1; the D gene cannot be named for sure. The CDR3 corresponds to CASSLAQGGTEAFF. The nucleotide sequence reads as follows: TGCGCCAGCAGCTTGGCTCAAGGAGGCACTGAAGCTTTCTTT.